This paragraph reports one TCR beta chain. Its antigen remains unknown. Assay: immunoSEQ multiplex PCR; the TCRdb copy retains only in-frame clones and omits some. This table has around 30,000 clones, 80% to 95% appearing once. Anyone with autoimmune disease history or systemic immunosuppression was excluded. Blood specimens came from baseline, cycle 4 day 1, and cycle 7 day 1. This sample was taken from a study of OX40 agonist ivuxolimab in advanced cancers. Study-level background: Of the patients, three showed partial responses, one with hepatocellular carcinoma and two with cutaneous melanoma. General study findings and limits: At 0.1-3.0 mg/kg, partial responders had clonal expansion among the lowest observed.

V dropped 5 bases and J dropped 6 bases, with 19 bases sitting between them. The CDR3 extends over 15 amino acids. Looked up from germline, CDR1 is MDHEN and CDR2 is SYDVKM. The chain links TRBV28 to TRBJ1-1; the D is unclear. The source of this sequence is an adult with an advanced solid tumor such as melanoma, head and neck, liver or kidney cancer. The sample was CD4+ or CD8+ T cells sorted from blood, taken in a trial of the OX40 agonist ivuxolimab. This CDR3 reads CASSPAPRGVSEAFF. In DNA form, the CDR3 reads TGTGCCAGCAGTCCAGCGCCTCGGGGTGTCTCTGAAGCTTTCTTT. Filled out from reference TRBV28 and TRBJ1-1, the complete variable domain reads DVKVTQSSRYLVKRTGEKVFLECVQDMDHENMFWYRQDPGLGLRLIYFSYDVKMKEKGDIPEGYSVSREKKERFSLILESASTNQTSMYLCASSPAPRGVSEAFFGQGTRLTVV.